This T cell receptor beta chain is from a study of patients and donors after allogeneic stem cell transplantation. Unmatched junction bases numbered 9, after V lost 3 bases and J lost 9 bases. This CDR3 contains 15 residues. A single record per CDR3 protein comes from TCRdb applying MiXCR to the RT-PCR reads. The sample includes about 210,000 distinct CDR3 sequences, around two fifths of them seen just once. The receptor's source is a human donor who was either an allogeneic HSCT recipient or a stem cell or donor lymphocyte infusion donor (not recorded which). It is not recorded whose cells these are; they may come from a transplant donor. The sequencing input was blood, either unsorted or a sorted T cell fraction (not recorded which). J is TRBJ2-1 and V is TRBV12-3 or TRBV12-4; 9 bases match TRBD2. The CDR3 coding sequence is TGTGCCAGCAGTTTCGGCGGGGGGGCACAAGGTGAGCAGTTCTTC. This encodes CASSFGGGAQGEQFF.